This record concerns one TCR beta chain sequence. Its specificity is not known. Some clones are missing from TCRdb's copy, which holds only in-frame ones; the method was immunoSEQ multiplex PCR. The repertoire consists of under 400,000 clones, with around 90% occurring once and the leading ten covering around 0.88%. The data originate from a study of cytomegalovirus exposure and HLA in healthy donors. Study results and limitations: A later analysis found first-cohort TCR clusters tended to co-occur in the 100 to 150 validation repertoires.

The CDR3 loop spans 15 amino acids. Germline V CDR1 and CDR2: MNHEY, SVGAGI. Germline trimming cut 6 bases from V and 7 bases from J; bases unmatched to any gene: 7. The TCR comes from a man aged 25 to 45 in good health and CMV-seronegative. The chain recombines TRBV6-5 with TRBJ1-6, with TRBD1 identical over 9 bases. The sample consisted of PBMCs. The chain's CDR3 is CASRHRDRANSPLHF. For the CDR3, the DNA is TGTGCCAGCAGACACCGGGACAGGGCCAATTCACCCCTCCACTTT.